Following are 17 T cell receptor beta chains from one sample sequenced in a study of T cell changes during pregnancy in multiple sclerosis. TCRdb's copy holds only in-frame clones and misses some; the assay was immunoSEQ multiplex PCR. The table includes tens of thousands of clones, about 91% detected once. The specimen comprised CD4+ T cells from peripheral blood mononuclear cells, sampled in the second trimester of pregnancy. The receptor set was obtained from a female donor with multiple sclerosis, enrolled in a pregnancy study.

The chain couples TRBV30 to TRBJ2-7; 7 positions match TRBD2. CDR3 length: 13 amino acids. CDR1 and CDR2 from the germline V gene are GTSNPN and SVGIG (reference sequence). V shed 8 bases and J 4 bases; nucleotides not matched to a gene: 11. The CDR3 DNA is TGTGCCGGCGGGGGAGACAACCTTTACGAGCAGTACTTC. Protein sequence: CAGGGDNLYEQYF.

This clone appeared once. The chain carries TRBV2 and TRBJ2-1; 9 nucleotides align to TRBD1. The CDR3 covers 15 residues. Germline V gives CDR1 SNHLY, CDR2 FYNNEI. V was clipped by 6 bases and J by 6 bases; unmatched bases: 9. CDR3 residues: CASRPDRGPSNEQFF. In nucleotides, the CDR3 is TGTGCCAGCAGGCCGGACAGGGGTCCCAGCAATGAGCAGTTCTTC.

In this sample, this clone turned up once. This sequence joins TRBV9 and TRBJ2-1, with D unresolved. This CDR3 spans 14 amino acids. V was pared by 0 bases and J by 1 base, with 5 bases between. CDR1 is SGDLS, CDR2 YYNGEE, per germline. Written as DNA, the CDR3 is TGTGCCAGCAGCGTAGGGCAGTCCTACAATGAGCAGTTCTTC. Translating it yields CASSVGQSYNEQFF.

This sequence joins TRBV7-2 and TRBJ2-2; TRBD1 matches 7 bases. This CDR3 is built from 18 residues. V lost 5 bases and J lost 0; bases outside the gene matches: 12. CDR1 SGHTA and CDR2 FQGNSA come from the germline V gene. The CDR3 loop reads CASSPRILDRSNTGELFF. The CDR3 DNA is TGTGCCAGCAGCCCTCGAATCTTGGACAGGTCGAACACCGGGGAGCTGTTTTTT.

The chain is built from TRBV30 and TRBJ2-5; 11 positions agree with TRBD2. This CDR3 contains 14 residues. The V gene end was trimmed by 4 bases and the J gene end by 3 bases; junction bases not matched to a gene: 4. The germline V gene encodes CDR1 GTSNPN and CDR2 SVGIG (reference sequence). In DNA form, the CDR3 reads TGTGCCTGGACTAAACTAGCGGGAGAAGAGACCCAGTACTTC. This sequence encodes CAWTKLAGEETQYF.

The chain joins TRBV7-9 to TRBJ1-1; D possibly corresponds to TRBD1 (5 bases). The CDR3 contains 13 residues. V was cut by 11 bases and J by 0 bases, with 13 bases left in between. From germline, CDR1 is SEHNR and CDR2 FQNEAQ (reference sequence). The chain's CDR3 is CAGHQTMNTEAFF. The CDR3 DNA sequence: TGTGCCGGACATCAAACTATGAACACTGAAGCTTTCTTT.

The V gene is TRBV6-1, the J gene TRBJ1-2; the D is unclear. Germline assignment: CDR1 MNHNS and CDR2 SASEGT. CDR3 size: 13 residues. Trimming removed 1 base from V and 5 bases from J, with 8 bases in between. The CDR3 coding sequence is TGTGCCAGCAGTGAAGGGACTCGATATGGCTACACCTTC. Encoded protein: CASSEGTRYGYTF.

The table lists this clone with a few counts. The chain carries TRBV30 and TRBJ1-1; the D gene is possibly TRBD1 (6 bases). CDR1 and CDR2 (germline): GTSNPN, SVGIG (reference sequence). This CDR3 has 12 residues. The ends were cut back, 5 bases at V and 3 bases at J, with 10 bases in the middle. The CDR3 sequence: CAWGRQDTEAFF. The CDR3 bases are TGTGCCTGGGGGAGACAGGACACTGAAGCTTTCTTT.

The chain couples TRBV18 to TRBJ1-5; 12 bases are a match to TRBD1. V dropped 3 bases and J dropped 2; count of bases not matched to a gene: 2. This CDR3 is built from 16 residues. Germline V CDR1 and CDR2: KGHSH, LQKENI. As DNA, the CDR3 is TGTGCCAGCTCACCGGGACAGGGGGCCCGCAATCAGCCCCAGCATTTT. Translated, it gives CASSPGQGARNQPQHF.

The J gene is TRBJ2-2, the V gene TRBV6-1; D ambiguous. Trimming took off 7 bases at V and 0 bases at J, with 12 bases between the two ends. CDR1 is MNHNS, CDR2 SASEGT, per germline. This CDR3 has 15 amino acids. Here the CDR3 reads CASMRSPSNTGELFF. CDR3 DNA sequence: TGTGCCAGCATGCGGAGCCCCTCGAACACCGGGGAGCTGTTTTTT.

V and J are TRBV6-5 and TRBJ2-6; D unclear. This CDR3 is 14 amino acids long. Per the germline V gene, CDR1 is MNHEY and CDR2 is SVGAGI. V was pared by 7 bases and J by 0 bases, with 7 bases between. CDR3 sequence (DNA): TGTGCCAGCAAGGCGGTCTCTGGGGCCAACGTCCTGACTTTC. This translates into CASKAVSGANVLTF.

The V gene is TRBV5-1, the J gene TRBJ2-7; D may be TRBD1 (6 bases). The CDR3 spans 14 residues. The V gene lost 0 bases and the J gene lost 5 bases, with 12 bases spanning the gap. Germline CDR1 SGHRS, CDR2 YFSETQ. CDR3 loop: CASSLALGQNEQYF. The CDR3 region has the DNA TGCGCCAGCAGCTTGGCCCTTGGACAGAACGAGCAGTACTTC.

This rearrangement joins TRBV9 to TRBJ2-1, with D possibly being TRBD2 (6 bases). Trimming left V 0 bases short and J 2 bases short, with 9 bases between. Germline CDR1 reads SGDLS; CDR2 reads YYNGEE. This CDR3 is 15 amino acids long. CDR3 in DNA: TGTGCCAGCAGCGTAGGATCTAGCGCCTACAATGAGCAGTTCTTC. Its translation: CASSVGSSAYNEQFF.

The CDR3 DNA sequence: TGTGCCAGTAGGACTACAGGGGCCGGGGAGCTGTTTTTT. It translates to CASRTTGAGELFF. The chain employs TRBV19 and TRBJ2-2; 7 positions match TRBD1. The V and J ends lost 6 bases and 6 bases, in that order; junction bases with no gene match: 4. Looked up from germline, CDR1 is LNHDA and CDR2 is SQIVND (reference sequence). The CDR3 consists of 13 residues.

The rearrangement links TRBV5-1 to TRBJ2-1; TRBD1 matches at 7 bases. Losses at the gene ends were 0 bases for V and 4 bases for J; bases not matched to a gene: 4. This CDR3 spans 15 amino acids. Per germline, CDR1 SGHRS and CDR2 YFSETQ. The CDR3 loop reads CASSLGTGGYNEQFF. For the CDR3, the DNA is TGCGCCAGCAGCTTGGGGACAGGAGGTTACAATGAGCAGTTCTTC.

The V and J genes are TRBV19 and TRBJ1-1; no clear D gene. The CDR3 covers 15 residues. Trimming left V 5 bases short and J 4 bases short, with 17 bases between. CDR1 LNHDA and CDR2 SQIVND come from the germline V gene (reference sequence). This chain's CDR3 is CASSPKSNRGTEAFF. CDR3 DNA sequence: TGTGCCAGTAGTCCTAAGTCAAATCGGGGCACTGAAGCTTTCTTT.

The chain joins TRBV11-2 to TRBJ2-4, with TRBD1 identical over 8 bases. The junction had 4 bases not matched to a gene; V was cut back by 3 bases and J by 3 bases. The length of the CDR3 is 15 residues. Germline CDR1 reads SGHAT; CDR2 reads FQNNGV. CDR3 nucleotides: TGTGCCAGCAGCTTGACAGGGGTGGTCAAAAACATTCAGTACTTC. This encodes CASSLTGVVKNIQYF.